Below, one T cell receptor beta chain is given with its context. TCRdb's copy holds only in-frame clones and misses some; the assay was immunoSEQ multiplex PCR. This sample has around 89,000 clones; roughly four fifths occur once, and the top ten carry under 8%. This entry is derived from a study of a mutant IDH1 vaccine in newly diagnosed glioma. Time point indicated: baseline, week 1 (first vaccination visit). The sample's treatment: pre-vaccination baseline after standard-of-care therapy. This CDR3 comprises 14 residues. The V and J ends lost 11 bases and 2 bases respectively, with 16 bases between them. The germline V gene encodes CDR1 SEHNR and CDR2 FQNEAQ (reference sequence).

The sample was PBMCs, taken from a glioma patient treated with radiotherapy, temozolomide or both. The V and J genes are TRBV7-9 and TRBJ2-1; D unresolved. The clonotype originates from a woman aged 45-60 years with glioma. CDR3: CAGQVRETYNEQFF. CDR3 nucleotides: TGTGCCGGTCAGGTCCGCGAAACCTACAATGAGCAGTTCTTC.